This T cell receptor beta chain was documented in a study of identical twins. The table lists this clonotype with a few counts. The cDNA had a unique molecular identifier and a template-switch universal primer site. Each CDR3 protein gets one entry after TCRdb re-called the 5' RACE reads with MiXCR. The table lists fewer than 500,000 distinct CDR3 sequences, 20% to 25% of them singletons. Germline CDR1 ENHRY, CDR2 SYGVKD. V was pared by 3 bases and J by 2 bases, with 6 bases of the junction left unmatched. The CDR3 is 16 amino acids. The same sample was also used in a study of T cells expressing NK-cell markers. From that report: The authors applied an anti-gamma-delta TCR antibody in several experiments, and it restricted sorting to alpha-beta TCR T cells.

The source material was CD4+ T cells sorted from blood. The clonotype originates from a woman between 18 and 30 years old in good health. The rearrangement uses TRBV10-3 and TRBJ2-1; 8 nucleotides line up with TRBD2. This CDR3 reads CAISDYPAGAYNEQFF. The CDR3 DNA follows: TGTGCCATCAGTGACTATCCAGCGGGGGCCTACAATGAGCAGTTCTTC.